Listed here are 13 T cell receptor beta chains from one sample, sequenced in a study of Graves' ophthalmopathy and Graves' hyperthyroidism. Amplifying from RNA transcripts, the study obtained TCR beta CDR3 regions. An initial RT-PCR round employing HTBI primers preceded a second-round multiplex PCR. MiXCR was run by TCRdb on the multiplex PCR reads, yielding one entry per CDR3 protein. The table has around 40,000 distinct CDR3 sequences, over 40% seen once. The source material was peripheral blood. Every receptor here comes from an adult man with Graves' ophthalmopathy.

About this clonotype itself: The CDR3 end shows no conserved phenylalanine or tryptophan, and so a read error is likely. The chain has TRBV7-9 and TRBJ2-5, with TRBD2 as a possible D gene (5 bases). CDR1 and CDR2 from the germline V gene are SEHNR and FQNEAQ (reference sequence). CDR3 length equals 14 residues. V lost 5 bases and J lost 4, with 14 bases in between. CDR3 DNA: TGTGCCAGCAGCCAAGATCCTAGCCGAGAGACCCAGTACTGC. As protein: CASSQDPSRETQYC.

This clonotype appeared a few times. The chain recombines TRBV7-9 with TRBJ2-7; 9 positions agree with TRBD2. This CDR3 is built from 15 residues. J was trimmed by 1 base and V by 4 bases; bases with no gene match: 5. Germline-derived CDR1 and CDR2 are SEHNR and FQNEAQ (reference sequence). The CDR3 DNA follows: TGTGCCAGCAGCTCCCGAGCGGGAGGATCCTACGAGCAGTACTTC. Its translation: CASSSRAGGSYEQYF.

Details on this clonotype: One junction end disagrees with the germline gene, perhaps due to a read error. The chain is built from TRBV5-5 and TRBJ1-5, with no clear D. The length of the CDR3 is 16 residues. Germline V lookup: CDR1 SGHKS, CDR2 YYEKEE (reference sequence). The CDR3 loop is CASSLSPGSGNRPQHF. The CDR3 bases are TGCGCCAGCAGCTTAAGCCCAGGTTCGGGCAATCGGCCCCAGCATTTT.

J is TRBJ2-1 and V is TRBV20-1; TRBD1 is a possible D gene (5 bases). The V end was cut by 4 bases, the J end by 9 bases, with 13 bases between. The CDR3 sequence is 12 residues long. CDR1 is DFQATT, CDR2 SNEGSKA, per germline (reference sequence). DNA for the CDR3: TGCAGTGCTAAGTCAGGGATGGTTGAGCAGTTCTTC. Translating gives CSAKSGMVEQFF.

V and J are TRBV7-9 and TRBJ2-7, with TRBD2 identical over 9 bases. Losses at the gene ends were 5 bases for V and 5 bases for J; bases not matched to a gene: 10. Germline CDR1 reads SEHNR; CDR2 reads FQNEAQ (reference sequence). This CDR3 is 15 amino acids long. CDR3 DNA sequence: TGTGCCAGCAGCACCGAGACTAGCGGTGGAGACGAGCAGTACGTC. Amino acids: CASSTETSGGDEQYV.

J is TRBJ2-3 and V is TRBV25-1; 7 bases are a match to TRBD2. Losses at the gene ends were 11 bases for V and 4 bases for J; bases not matched to a gene: 12. CDR1 and CDR2 (germline): MGHDK, SYGVNS. The length of the CDR3 is 14 residues. The CDR3 bases are TGTGCCTCTTGCAGGGCTAGCGGCTCAGATACGCAGTATTTT. This translates into CASCRASGSDTQYF.

The gene calls are TRBV7-9 and TRBJ2-3; D gene unclear. Germline loops: CDR1 SEHNR, CDR2 FQNEAQ (reference sequence). There are 11 residues in the CDR3. Trimming stripped 6 bases from V and 3 bases from J, with 4 bases between. CDR3 bases: TGTGCCAGCAGGAAGACAGATACGCAGTATTTT. Protein sequence: CASRKTDTQYF.

This clonotype was observed a few times. A much larger clone sits a single nucleotide away, making a read error possible. V usage is TRBV5-1 and J usage is TRBJ1-1; D is perhaps TRBD1 (5 bases). The germline CDR1 and CDR2 sequences are SGHRS and YFSETQ. Between the trimmed V and J ends, which lost 0 bases and 3 bases, there was a span of 12 bases. The CDR3 runs to 15 residues. CDR3 residues: CASSLVSGGDTEAFF. CDR3 coding DNA: TGCGCCAGCAGCTTGGTTAGTGGGGGGGACACTGAAGCTTTCTTT.

This clonotype was seen ten or more times. The rearrangement uses TRBV7-9 and TRBJ1-1; D possibly corresponds to TRBD1 (6 bases). Germline V gives CDR1 SEHNR, CDR2 FQNEAQ (reference sequence). The CDR3 spans 15 residues. Trimming left V 0 bases short and J 6 bases short, with 14 bases between. CDR3 sequence: CASSLATGGGAEAFF. The CDR3 nucleotides are TGTGCCAGCAGCTTAGCTACAGGAGGGGGGGCTGAAGCTTTCTTT.

This clonotype was counted ten times or more. The V and J genes are TRBV12-3 or TRBV12-4 and TRBJ1-2; perhaps TRBD1 as D (5 bases). The CDR3 loop spans 14 amino acids. Trimming took off 6 bases at V and 4 bases at J, with 15 bases between the two ends. Here the CDR3 reads CASSLNGGGYGYTF. The CDR3 DNA is TGTGCCAGCAGCTTAAATGGGGGAGGCTATGGCTACACCTTC.

The rearrangement links TRBV9 to TRBJ2-3; 8 bases are shared with TRBD2. CDR3 length equals 17 residues. Per germline, CDR1 SGDLS and CDR2 YYNGEE. J gave up 11 bases and V 0 bases, and 17 bases lay outside the gene matches. The CDR3: CASSVGGSGASYNEQYF. CDR3 coding DNA: TGTGCCAGCAGCGTAGGGGGTAGCGGGGCATCCTACAATGAGCAGTATTTT.

The rearrangement uses TRBV7-2 and TRBJ2-3; TRBD2 matches at 13 bases. V was pared by 5 bases and J by 6 bases, with 8 bases of the junction left unmatched. The CDR3 extends over 16 amino acids. Germline assignment: CDR1 SGHTA and CDR2 FQGNSA. In nucleotides, the CDR3 is TGTGCCAGCAGCCTGGGGACTAGCGGGACGAGGGATACGCAGTATTTT. Its protein is CASSLGTSGTRDTQYF.

The chain combines TRBV24-1 with TRBJ2-1; 9 bases agree with TRBD2. V shed 3 bases and J 5 bases; nucleotides not matched to a gene: 10. Per the germline V gene, CDR1 is KGHDR and CDR2 is SFDVKD. The CDR3 is 17 residues long. DNA of the CDR3: TGTGCCACCAGTGATCCAATCGGGACTAGCACCCACAATGAGCAGTTCTTC. Its protein product is CATSDPIGTSTHNEQFF.